This section outlines one T cell receptor (beta chain) sequence together with its context. Its antigen is still unknown. Vbeta (60) and Jbeta (13) primers were used in the PCR. Sequencing used immunoSEQ multiplex PCR; TCRdb keeps in-frame clones, though not all of them. The repertoire holds under 200,000 clones, over 60% seen once, with about 2.7% in the top ten. V gave up 2 bases and J gave up 6 bases, with 6 bases separating them. The germline V gene has CDR1 SGHRS and CDR2 YFSETQ. This CDR3 is built from 12 residues. The source of the sample is a study of cytomegalovirus exposure and HLA in healthy donors. Each donor was healthy, and each was a bone marrow donor. Findings of the study overall: For TCR beta chains, V- and J-gene trimming was later linked to a missense DCLRE1C variant.

The chain carries TRBV5-1 and TRBJ2-1, with D uncertain. Sequencing was performed on PBMCs. This TCR was sampled from a young woman in good health and CMV-seronegative. CDR3 nucleotides: TGCGCCAGCAGCTTTGGGCGCAATGAGCAGTTCTTC. This translates into CASSFGRNEQFF.